The subject of this entry is one TCR beta chain. Its matching antigen is unknown. Assay used: immunoSEQ multiplex PCR; TCRdb lists only in-frame clones, some missing. Of 350,000 to 600,000 clones listed, about 88% are singletons. Treatment denoted: roughly 19 received Ad26.COV2.S at low or high dose, single or two shots; about 5 received placebo; per-sample allocation not given. Each sample was drawn 63 days after the first injection (of vaccine or placebo). CDR3 size: 14 residues. The V end lost 10 bases, the J end lost 4 bases, and 16 bases lay between the germline ends. Germline CDR1 is SNHLY and CDR2 is FYNNEI. This specimen belongs to a study of Ad26.COV2.S vaccination and SARS-CoV-2 variants. Points from the study as a whole: Higher spike-specific TCR breadth was found in vaccine recipients than in placebo recipients.

This clonotype originated in a person between 18 and 65 years old who received the Ad26.COV2.S COVID-19 vaccine or a placebo. This specimen consisted of peripheral blood, obtained in a trial of Ad26.COV2.S vaccine versus placebo. J is TRBJ2-2 and V is TRBV2, with D possibly called TRBD1 or TRBD2 (6 bases each). The CDR3 protein is CATGPRGGTGELFF. CDR3 DNA: TGTGCCACCGGCCCCAGGGGAGGCACCGGGGAGCTGTTTTTT.